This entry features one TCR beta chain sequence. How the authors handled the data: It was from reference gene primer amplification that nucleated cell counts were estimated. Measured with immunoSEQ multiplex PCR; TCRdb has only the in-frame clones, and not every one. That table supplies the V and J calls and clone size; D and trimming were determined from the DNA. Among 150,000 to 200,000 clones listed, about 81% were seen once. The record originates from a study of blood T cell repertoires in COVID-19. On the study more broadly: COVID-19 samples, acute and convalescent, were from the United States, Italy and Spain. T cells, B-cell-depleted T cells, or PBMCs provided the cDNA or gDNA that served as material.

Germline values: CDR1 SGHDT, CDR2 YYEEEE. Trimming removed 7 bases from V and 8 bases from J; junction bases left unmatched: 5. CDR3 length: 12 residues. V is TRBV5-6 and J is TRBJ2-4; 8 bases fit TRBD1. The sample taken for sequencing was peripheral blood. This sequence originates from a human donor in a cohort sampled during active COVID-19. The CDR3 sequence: CASGQGAHIQYF. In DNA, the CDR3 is TGTGCCAGCGGGCAGGGGGCGCACATTCAGTACTTC.